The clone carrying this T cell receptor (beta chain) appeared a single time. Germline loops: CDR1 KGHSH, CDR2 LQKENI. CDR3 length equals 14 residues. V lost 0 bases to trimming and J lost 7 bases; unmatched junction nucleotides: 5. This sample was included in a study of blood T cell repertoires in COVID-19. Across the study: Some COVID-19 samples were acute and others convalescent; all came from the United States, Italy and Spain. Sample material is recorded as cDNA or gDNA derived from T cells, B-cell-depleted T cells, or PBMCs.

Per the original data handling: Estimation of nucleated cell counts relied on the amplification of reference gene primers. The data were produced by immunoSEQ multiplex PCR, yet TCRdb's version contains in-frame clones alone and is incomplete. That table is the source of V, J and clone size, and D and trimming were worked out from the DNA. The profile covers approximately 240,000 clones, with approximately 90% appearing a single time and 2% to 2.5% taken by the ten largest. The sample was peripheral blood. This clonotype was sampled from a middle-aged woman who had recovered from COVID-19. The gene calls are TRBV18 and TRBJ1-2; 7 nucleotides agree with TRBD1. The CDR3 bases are TGTGCCAGCTCACCACCCGGACAGGAAGGTGGCTACACCTTC. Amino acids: CASSPPGQEGGYTF. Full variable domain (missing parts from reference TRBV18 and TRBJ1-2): NAGVMQNPRHLVRRRGQEARLRCSPMKGHSHVYWYRQLPEEGLKFMVYLQKENIIDESGMPKERFSAEFPKEGPSILRIQQVVRGDSAAYFCASSPPGQEGGYTFGSGTRLTVV.